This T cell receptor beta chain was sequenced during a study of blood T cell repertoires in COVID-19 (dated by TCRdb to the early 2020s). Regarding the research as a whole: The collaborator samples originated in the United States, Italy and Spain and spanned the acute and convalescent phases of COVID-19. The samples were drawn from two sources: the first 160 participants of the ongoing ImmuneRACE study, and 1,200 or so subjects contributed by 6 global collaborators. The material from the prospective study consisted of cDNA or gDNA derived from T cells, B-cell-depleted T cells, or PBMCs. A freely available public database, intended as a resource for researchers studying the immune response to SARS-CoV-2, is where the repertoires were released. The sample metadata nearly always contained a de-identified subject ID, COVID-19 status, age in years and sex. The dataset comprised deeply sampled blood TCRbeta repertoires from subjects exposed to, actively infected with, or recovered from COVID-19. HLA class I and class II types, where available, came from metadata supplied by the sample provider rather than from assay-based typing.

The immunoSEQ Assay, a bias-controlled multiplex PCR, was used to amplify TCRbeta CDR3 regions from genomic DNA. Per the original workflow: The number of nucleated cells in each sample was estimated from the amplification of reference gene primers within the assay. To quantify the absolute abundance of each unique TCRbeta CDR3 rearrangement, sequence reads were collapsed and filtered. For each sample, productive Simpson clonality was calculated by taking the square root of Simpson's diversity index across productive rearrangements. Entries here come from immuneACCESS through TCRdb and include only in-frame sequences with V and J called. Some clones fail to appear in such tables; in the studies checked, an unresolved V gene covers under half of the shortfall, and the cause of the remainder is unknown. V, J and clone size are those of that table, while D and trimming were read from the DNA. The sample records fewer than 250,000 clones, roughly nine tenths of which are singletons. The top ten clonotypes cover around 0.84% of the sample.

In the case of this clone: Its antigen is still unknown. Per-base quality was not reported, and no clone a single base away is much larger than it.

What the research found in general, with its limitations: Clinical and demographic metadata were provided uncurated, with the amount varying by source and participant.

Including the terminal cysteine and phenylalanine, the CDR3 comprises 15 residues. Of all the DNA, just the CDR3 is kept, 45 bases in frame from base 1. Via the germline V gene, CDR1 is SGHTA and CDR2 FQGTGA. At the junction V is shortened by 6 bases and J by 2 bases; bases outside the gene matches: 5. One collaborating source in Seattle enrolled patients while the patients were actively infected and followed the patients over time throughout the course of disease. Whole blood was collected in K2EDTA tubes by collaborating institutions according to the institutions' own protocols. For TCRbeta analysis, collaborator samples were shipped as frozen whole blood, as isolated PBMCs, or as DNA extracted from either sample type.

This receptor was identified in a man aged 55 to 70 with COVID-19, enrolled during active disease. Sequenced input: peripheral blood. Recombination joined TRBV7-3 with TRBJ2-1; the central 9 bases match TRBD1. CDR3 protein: CASRLDRGTYNEQFF. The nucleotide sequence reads TGTGCCAGCAGACTCGACAGGGGGACCTACAATGAGCAGTTCTTC.